The next 30 T cell receptor delta chains were all read from a single sample in a study of delta chains in infants with herpesvirus infections. TCR cDNA was made from PBMC RNA with gamma- and delta-chain-specific primers. TCRdb called clones anew from the RT-PCR reads with CATT. The sample carries thousands of delta-chain clones, around 38% recorded once. Sequenced material: peripheral blood, taken at time point 4 of longitudinal follow-up. The source is a human donor who was a Ugandan infant, either HIV-exposed or HIV-unexposed (not recorded which).

Concerning this clone itself: A read error may explain this, as a much larger clone is one base away. The sample carries other DNA sequences with the same CDR3. This chain links TRDV2 with TRDJ1, with 11 bases matching TRDD3. V trimming: 4 bases; J trimming: 1 base; junction bases outside the gene matches: 31. There are 24 residues in the CDR3. Germline V gene data show CDR1 as GEAIGNYY and CDR2 as EKD. The CDR3 DNA reads TGTGCCTGTGAGACACTCTTACCCAAACTGGGGGATAAGAGGATAACAGAGCGCACCGATAAACTCATCTTT. Translation: CACETLLPKLGDKRITERTDKLIF.

The J gene is TRDJ3, the V gene TRDV2; TRDD3 agrees at 9 bases. V dropped 0 bases and J dropped 1; count of bases not matched to a gene: 6. This CDR3 comprises 19 residues. Germline CDR1 GEAIGNYY, CDR2 EKD. CDR3 sequence (DNA): TGTGCCTGTGACACCGTGGGGGATAGAGGGTCCTGGGACACCCGACAGATGTTTTTC. It encodes CACDTVGDRGSWDTRQMFF.

This clone is deemed large (0.1 to 1%). The chain couples TRDV1 to TRDJ1; 10 nucleotides align to TRDD3. CDR1 is TSWWSYY, CDR2 QGS, per germline. Germline trimming cut 5 bases from V and 0 bases from J; bases unmatched to any gene: 27. The CDR3 is made up of 23 amino acids. The CDR3 DNA reads as TGTGCTCTTGGGAAAGGGCTTCCCTTACCGGAGATGTACTGGGGGATGGACACCGATAAACTCATCTTT. The encoded protein is CALGKGLPLPEMYWGMDTDKLIF.

The chain combines TRDV2 with TRDJ3; 8 bases agree with TRDD3. The V gene's germline CDR1 is GEAIGNYY and CDR2 EKD. Losses at the gene ends were 1 base for V and 0 bases for J; bases not matched to a gene: 13. The CDR3 is made up of 21 amino acids. For the CDR3, the DNA is TGTGCCTGTGACACAGGATTTACTGGGGGCCGAAGCTCCTGGGACACCCGACAGATGTTTTTC. It encodes CACDTGFTGGRSSWDTRQMFF.

This clone qualifies as medium-sized. The chain combines TRDV1 with TRDJ1; 9 positions match TRDD3. The CDR3 is 20 residues long. CDR1 is TSWWSYY, CDR2 QGS, per germline. J gave up 0 bases and V 3 bases, and 17 bases lay outside the gene matches. CDR3 sequence: CALGDPTSHGGYGYTDKLIF. DNA of the CDR3: TGTGCTCTTGGGGACCCCACTTCGCATGGGGGATATGGGTACACCGATAAACTCATCTTT.

The chain recombines TRAV29/DV5 with TRDJ1; D possibly corresponds to TRDD3 (10 bases). This CDR3 has 19 residues. The germline V gene has CDR1 NSMFDY and CDR2 ISSIKDK. V lost 1 base, J lost 1 base, and 26 bases lay in between. The CDR3 DNA reads as TGTGCAGCAAGCAAACCTTCCTACGGGGGATACGCGGCCACCGATAAACTCATCTTT. It yields the protein CAASKPSYGGYAATDKLIF. The complete variable domain, with remaining parts taken from reference TRAV29/DV5 and TRDJ1, reads DQQVKQNSPSLSVQEGRISILNCDYTNSMFDYFLWYKKYPAEGPTFLISISSIKDKNEDGRFTVFLNKSAKHLSLHIVPSQPGDSAVYFCAASKPSYGGYAATDKLIFGKGTRVTVEP.

This clone is judged large (0.1 to 1%). V usage is TRDV1 and J usage is TRDJ1, with TRDD3 as a possible D gene (6 bases). CDR3 size: 23 residues. Per the germline V gene, CDR1 is TSWWSYY and CDR2 is QGS. V was clipped by 3 bases and J by 0 bases, with 35 bases between them. The CDR3 loop is CALGDSSFLVGGITPWYTDKLIF. In DNA form, the CDR3 reads TGTGCTCTTGGGGACTCCTCTTTCCTGGTTGGAGGGATAACTCCTTGGTACACCGATAAACTCATCTTT.

This sequence joins TRDV2 and TRDJ1; TRDD3 agrees at 12 bases. The CDR3 is 22 residues long. The V segment lost 0 bases and the J segment 0 bases; nucleotides outside the gene matches: 19. Per the germline V gene, CDR1 is GEAIGNYY and CDR2 is EKD. Here the CDR3 reads CACDTLSFWGIRKSEYTDKLIF. The CDR3, as DNA: TGTGCCTGTGACACCCTTTCGTTCTGGGGGATACGCAAAAGTGAATACACCGATAAACTCATCTTT.

The CDR3 region is CAFSGYWGIRLVPDKLIF. CDR3 nucleotides: TGTGCCTTTTCAGGGTACTGGGGGATACGCCTTGTTCCCGATAAACTCATCTTT. This chain uses TRDV3 with TRDJ1, with 13 bases matching TRDD3. The trim removed 2 bases at V and 3 bases at J, leaving 15 bases unmatched. The germline gives CDR1 TVYSNPD, CDR2 GDNSRS (reference sequence). The CDR3 contains 18 residues. Together with reference TRDV3 and TRDJ1, the CDR3 gives the full variable domain: CDKVTQSSPDQTVASGSEVVLLCTYDTVYSNPDLFWYRIRPDYSFQFVFYGDNSRSEGADFTQGRFSVKHILTQKAFHLVISPVRTEDSATYYCAFSGYWGIRLVPDKLIFGKGTRVTVEP.

The chain employs TRAV23/DV6 and TRDJ1; D ambiguous. V was cut by 0 bases and J by 0 bases, with 24 bases left in between. The CDR3 has 19 residues. The germline gives CDR1 NTAFDY, CDR2 IRPDVSE (reference sequence). CDR3 loop: CAASRVSRTHGSYTDKLIF. Written as DNA, the CDR3 is TGTGCAGCAAGCAGAGTTTCACGAACACATGGGTCCTACACCGATAAACTCATCTTT.

The rearrangement links TRDV1 to TRDJ1, with 8 bases aligning to TRDD3. Unmatched junction bases numbered 14, after V lost 2 bases and J lost 0 bases. CDR1 and CDR2 (germline): TSWWSYY, QGS. This CDR3 region has 19 residues. CDR3 region: CALGEARIGGSAYTDKLIF. The DNA of the CDR3 is TGTGCTCTTGGGGAAGCCAGGATTGGGGGATCTGCATACACCGATAAACTCATCTTT.

In this sample, this clone turned up a few times. The chain carries TRDV1 and TRDJ1; D not certain. Germline CDR1 reads TSWWSYY; CDR2 reads QGS. Trimming cost V 4 bases and J 0 bases, with 18 bases left between them. This CDR3 spans 17 amino acids. The DNA for the CDR3 is TGTGCTCTTGGGGCGAAACAGATTGGGACTTACACCGATAAACTCATCTTT. It is translated as CALGAKQIGTYTDKLIF.

Points on this clone: It may be a read error: a sequence one base away is much more abundant. The chain is built from TRAV29/DV5 and TRDJ1; 9 positions match TRDD2. CDR1 and CDR2 (germline): NSMFDY, ISSIKDK. CDR3 length: 18 amino acids. V was pared by 3 bases and J by 7 bases, with 22 bases of the junction left unmatched. The CDR3 nucleotides read TGTGCAGCAATCTCGACTCCTTCCTACGGCTGGGGAAGGGCTAAACTCATCTTT. Translating it yields CAAISTPSYGWGRAKLIF. Full variable domain (remainder filled in from reference TRAV29/DV5 and TRDJ1): DQQVKQNSPSLSVQEGRISILNCDYTNSMFDYFLWYKKYPAEGPTFLISISSIKDKNEDGRFTVFLNKSAKHLSLHIVPSQPGDSAVYFCAAISTPSYGWGRAKLIFGKGTRVTVEP.

Only a few counts were recorded for this clone. The V and J genes are TRDV1 and TRDJ1; 8 bases align to TRDD3. The V gene end was trimmed by 2 bases and the J gene end by 0 bases; junction bases not matched to a gene: 26. This CDR3 has 23 amino acids. CDR1 and CDR2 (germline): TSWWSYY, QGS. CDR3 DNA sequence: TGTGCTCTTGGGGAAACAACTCTTCCTGTGACTGGGGGTCCAAAGGGGTACACCGATAAACTCATCTTT. It is translated as CALGETTLPVTGGPKGYTDKLIF.

By sample fraction, this clone is large (0.1 to 1%). This chain links TRDV2 with TRDJ1, with no clear D. The V end was cut by 1 base, the J end by 2 bases, with 13 bases between. This CDR3 region has 15 residues. Germline assignment: CDR1 GEAIGNYY and CDR2 EKD. The CDR3 region is CACDTIGPNTDKLIF. DNA of the CDR3: TGTGCCTGTGACACTATCGGCCCCAATACCGATAAACTCATCTTT.

By share, this clone counts as large (0.1 to 1%). The chain links TRDV2 to TRDJ1; the D gene is possibly TRDD3 (5 bases). The V end lost 3 bases, the J end lost 1 base, and 14 bases lay between the germline ends. CDR3 length equals 15 residues. Germline V CDR1 and CDR2: GEAIGNYY, EKD. DNA for the CDR3: TGTGCCTGTGACCCCGTGGGGACACTCACCGATAAACTCATCTTT. This codes for CACDPVGTLTDKLIF.

The J gene is TRDJ1, the V gene TRDV1, with 9 bases that match TRDD3. Germline values: CDR1 TSWWSYY, CDR2 QGS. Trimming at V came to 0 bases and at J to 7 bases, leaving 21 bases not matched to a gene. This CDR3 has 20 amino acids. CDR3 residues: CALGELRVLNHTGGRLKLIF. CDR3 bases: TGTGCTCTTGGGGAACTACGCGTCCTTAACCATACTGGGGGACGTCTTAAACTCATCTTT.

This clone came up a few times. The CDR3 DNA reads as TGTGCCTGTGACACCGCGGGGCCCAGCTCCTGGGACACCCGACAGATGTTTTTC. Translating it yields CACDTAGPSSWDTRQMFF. The chain employs TRDV2 and TRDJ3; D not resolved. This CDR3 contains 18 residues. Germline CDR1 and CDR2: GEAIGNYY and EKD. V was cut by 0 bases and J by 0 bases, with 11 bases left in between.

The rearrangement uses TRDV2 and TRDJ3, with 7 positions matching TRDD3. The CDR3 contains 18 residues. The V segment lost 0 bases and the J segment 0 bases; nucleotides outside the gene matches: 4. Germline-derived CDR1 and CDR2 are GEAIGNYY and EKD. The CDR3 loop reads CACDTVDTYSWDTRQMFF. In DNA, the CDR3 is TGTGCCTGTGACACCGTGGATACGTACTCCTGGGACACCCGACAGATGTTTTTC.

CDR3 protein: CALGERGIHPSNDKLIF. The CDR3 DNA reads TGTGCTCTTGGGGAACGGGGGATTCACCCCTCAAACGATAAACTCATCTTT. This chain joins TRDV1 and TRDJ1, with 7 bases fitting TRDD3. From germline, CDR1 is TSWWSYY and CDR2 QGS. The CDR3 totals 17 residues. Trimming took 1 base from V and 4 from J; bases not matched to a gene: 12.

This clone was counted only a few times. The V gene is TRDV2, the J gene TRDJ1; the match to TRDD3 covers 7 bases. The CDR3 totals 17 residues. Germline V lookup: CDR1 GEAIGNYY, CDR2 EKD. J was trimmed by 6 bases and V by 4 bases; bases with no gene match: 19. CDR3 nucleotide sequence: TGTGCCTGTGAAGGGATACAGGTGTTAGCTACGCCCAATAAACTCATCTTT. This codes for CACEGIQVLATPNKLIF.

The chain carries TRDV1 and TRDJ1; 10 nucleotides line up with TRDD3. Per germline, CDR1 TSWWSYY and CDR2 QGS. This CDR3 has 20 amino acids. Trimming took 0 bases from V and 4 from J; bases not matched to a gene: 17. In DNA, the CDR3 is TGTGCTCTTGGGGAACTAGTTCCGGTTTACTGGGGGATCGAAAGCGATAAACTCATCTTT. Translation gives CALGELVPVYWGIESDKLIF.

This clone was seen only a few times. The J gene is TRDJ1, the V gene TRDV2; no firm D call. V was cut by 1 base and J by 2 bases, with 13 bases left in between. This CDR3 region has 15 residues. Germline V gene lookup returns CDR1 GEAIGNYY and CDR2 EKD. CDR3 loop: CACDTLVPGTDKLIF. In DNA form, the CDR3 reads TGTGCCTGTGACACTTTAGTACCCGGAACCGATAAACTCATCTTT.

This clone is large in the sample. The chain links TRDV2 to TRDJ1; 9 bases are a match to TRDD3. Trimming removed 0 bases from V and 3 bases from J; junction bases left unmatched: 13. This CDR3 comprises 18 residues. Germline V gene sequence: CDR1 GEAIGNYY, CDR2 EKD. CDR3 coding DNA: TGTGCCTGTGACACCGTAGCGGGGGATACTTTGTTTCCCGATAAACTCATCTTT. Translation gives CACDTVAGDTLFPDKLIF.

This chain joins TRDV1 and TRDJ1, with D hard to call. The V gene lost 0 bases and the J gene lost 7 bases, with 27 bases spanning the gap. Germline CDR1 reads TSWWSYY; CDR2 reads QGS. This CDR3 is built from 19 residues. The CDR3 loop is CALGELDFTALGFSGKLIF. CDR3 sequence (DNA): TGTGCTCTTGGGGAACTAGACTTTACCGCCCTAGGATTTTCGGGTAAACTCATCTTT.

This clone was found a few times. This rearrangement joins TRDV1 to TRDJ1, with 12 bases fitting TRDD3. Looked up from germline, CDR1 is TSWWSYY and CDR2 is QGS. V gave up 1 base and J gave up 0 bases; unmatched junction bases: 15. This CDR3 spans 21 amino acids. The CDR3 DNA sequence: TGTGCTCTTGGGGAACAAACCTTCTCGTACTGGGGGATACTCCACACCGATAAACTCATCTTT. Residues: CALGEQTFSYWGILHTDKLIF.

J is TRDJ1 and V is TRDV2; no clear D. Germline CDR1 is GEAIGNYY and CDR2 is EKD. V was pared by 3 bases and J by 2 bases, with 9 bases between. The CDR3 has 13 residues. CDR3 sequence reads: CACDRLRTDKLIF. In nucleotides, the CDR3 is TGTGCCTGTGACCGGCTTAGGACCGATAAACTCATCTTT.

There are a few counts of this clone. The gene calls are TRDV1 and TRDJ1; TRDD3 aligns across 11 bases. The CDR3 is made up of 19 amino acids. With 0 bases clipped from V and 0 bases from J, the junction kept 9 bases outside the gene matches. The V gene's germline CDR1 is TSWWSYY and CDR2 QGS. CDR3 protein: CALGELNHGGYGYTDKLIF. The CDR3 coding sequence is TGTGCTCTTGGGGAACTAAATCATGGGGGATACGGGTACACCGATAAACTCATCTTT.

The rearrangement uses TRDV1 and TRDJ1, with unresolved D. Trimming took off 8 bases at V and 1 base at J, with 11 bases between the two ends. The germline V gene has CDR1 TSWWSYY and CDR2 QGS. This CDR3 comprises 13 residues. The chain's CDR3 is CALLKAFTDKLIF. The CDR3, as DNA: TGTGCTCTTCTTAAGGCCTTCACCGATAAACTCATCTTT.

This clone was counted a single time. The chain recombines TRDV2 with TRDJ1; D uncertain. Germline V gene data show CDR1 as GEAIGNYY and CDR2 as EKD. The CDR3 consists of 15 residues. The germline V and J ends were trimmed by 0 bases and 4 bases, with 14 bases remaining between them. The DNA of the CDR3 is TGTGCCTGTGACACCGTTTCGAGGAACCGCGATAAACTCATCTTT. The encoded protein is CACDTVSRNRDKLIF.